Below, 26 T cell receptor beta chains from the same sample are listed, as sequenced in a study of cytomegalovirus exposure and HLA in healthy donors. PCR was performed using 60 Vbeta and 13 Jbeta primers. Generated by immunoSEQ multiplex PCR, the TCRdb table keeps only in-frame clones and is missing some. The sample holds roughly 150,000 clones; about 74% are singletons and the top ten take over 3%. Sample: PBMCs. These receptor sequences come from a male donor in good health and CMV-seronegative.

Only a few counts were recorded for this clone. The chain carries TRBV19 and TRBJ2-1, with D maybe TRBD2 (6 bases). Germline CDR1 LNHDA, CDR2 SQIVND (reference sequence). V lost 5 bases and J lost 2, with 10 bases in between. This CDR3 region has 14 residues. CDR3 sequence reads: CASSLGGTYNEQFF. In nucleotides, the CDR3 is TGTGCCAGTAGTCTGGGAGGAACCTACAATGAGCAGTTCTTC.

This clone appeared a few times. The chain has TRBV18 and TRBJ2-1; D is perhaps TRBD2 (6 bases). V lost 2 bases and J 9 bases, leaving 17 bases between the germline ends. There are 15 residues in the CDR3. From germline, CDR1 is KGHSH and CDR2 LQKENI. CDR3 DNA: TGTGCCAGCTCACCAGGTGGGGGACTTACAGGTGAGCAGTTCTTC. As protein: CASSPGGGLTGEQFF.

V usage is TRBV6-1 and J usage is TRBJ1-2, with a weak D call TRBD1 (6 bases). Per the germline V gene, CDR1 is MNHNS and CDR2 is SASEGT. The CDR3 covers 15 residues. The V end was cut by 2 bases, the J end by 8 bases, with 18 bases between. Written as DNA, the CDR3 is TGTGCCAGCAGTGAATCTTCGACAGGTCTCGGGGGCTACACCTTC. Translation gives CASSESSTGLGGYTF.

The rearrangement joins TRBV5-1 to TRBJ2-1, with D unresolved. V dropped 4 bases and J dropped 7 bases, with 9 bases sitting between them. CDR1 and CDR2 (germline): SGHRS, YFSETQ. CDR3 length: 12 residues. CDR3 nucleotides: TGCGCCAGCAGCGCGAGAGGTAATGAGCAGTTCTTC. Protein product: CASSARGNEQFF. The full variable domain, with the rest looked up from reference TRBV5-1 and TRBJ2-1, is KAGVTQTPRYLIKTRGQQVTLSCSPISGHRSVSWYQQTPGQGLQFLFEYFSETQRNKGNFPGRFSGRQFSNSRSEMNVSTLELGDSALYLCASSARGNEQFFGPGTRLTVL.

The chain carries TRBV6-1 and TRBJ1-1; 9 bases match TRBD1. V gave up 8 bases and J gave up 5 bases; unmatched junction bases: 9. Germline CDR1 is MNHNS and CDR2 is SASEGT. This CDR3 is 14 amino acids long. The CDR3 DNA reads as TGTGCCAGCCTACAGGGGGCGCGGGGGACTGAAGCTTTCTTT. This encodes CASLQGARGTEAFF.

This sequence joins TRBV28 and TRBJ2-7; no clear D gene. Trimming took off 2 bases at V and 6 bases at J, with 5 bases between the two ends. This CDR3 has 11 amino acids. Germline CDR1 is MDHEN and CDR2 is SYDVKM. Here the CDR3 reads CASSLASEQYF. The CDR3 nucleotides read TGTGCCAGCAGTTTAGCTAGCGAGCAGTACTTC.

This CDR3 is CASSLLGGRNTIYF. The CDR3 bases are TGTGCCAGCAGCTTACTTGGGGGCCGAAACACCATATATTTT. The gene calls are TRBV7-9 and TRBJ1-3, with a possible D match to TRBD1 (6 bases). The length of the CDR3 is 14 residues. Trimming removed 2 bases at V and 5 bases at J, with 10 bases between. CDR1 SEHNR and CDR2 FQNEAQ come from the germline V gene (reference sequence).

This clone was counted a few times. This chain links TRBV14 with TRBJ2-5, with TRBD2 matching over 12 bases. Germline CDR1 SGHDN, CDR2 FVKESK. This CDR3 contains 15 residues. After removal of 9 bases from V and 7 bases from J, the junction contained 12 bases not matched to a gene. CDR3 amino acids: CASRRLAGGPSTQYF. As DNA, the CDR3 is TGTGCCAGTCGACGGCTAGCGGGGGGGCCATCGACCCAGTACTTC.

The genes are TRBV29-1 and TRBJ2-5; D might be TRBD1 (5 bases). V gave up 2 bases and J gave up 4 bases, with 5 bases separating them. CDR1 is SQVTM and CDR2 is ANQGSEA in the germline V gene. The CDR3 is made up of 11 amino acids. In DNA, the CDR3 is TGCAGCGTTGAAAGGGGAGAGACCCAGTACTTC. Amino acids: CSVERGETQYF.

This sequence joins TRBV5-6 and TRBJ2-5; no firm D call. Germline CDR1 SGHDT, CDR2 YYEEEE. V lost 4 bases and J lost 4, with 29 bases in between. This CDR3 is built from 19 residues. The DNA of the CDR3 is TGTGCCAGCAGCGGGTTTGCCCTCGGCCTCCAGTCTACGGGAGAGACCCAGTACTTC. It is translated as CASSGFALGLQSTGETQYF.

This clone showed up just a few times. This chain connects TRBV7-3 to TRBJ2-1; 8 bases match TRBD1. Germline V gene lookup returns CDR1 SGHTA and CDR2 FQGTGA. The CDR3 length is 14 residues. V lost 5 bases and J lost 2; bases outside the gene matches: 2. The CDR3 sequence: CASSRQGTYNEQFF. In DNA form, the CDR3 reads TGTGCCAGCAGCCGACAGGGGACCTACAATGAGCAGTTCTTC.

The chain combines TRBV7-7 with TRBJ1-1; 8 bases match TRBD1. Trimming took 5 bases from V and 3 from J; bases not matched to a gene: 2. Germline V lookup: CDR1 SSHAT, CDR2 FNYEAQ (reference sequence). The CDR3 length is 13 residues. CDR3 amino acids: CASSETGDTEAFF. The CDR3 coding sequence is TGTGCCAGCAGCGAGACAGGGGACACTGAAGCTTTCTTT.

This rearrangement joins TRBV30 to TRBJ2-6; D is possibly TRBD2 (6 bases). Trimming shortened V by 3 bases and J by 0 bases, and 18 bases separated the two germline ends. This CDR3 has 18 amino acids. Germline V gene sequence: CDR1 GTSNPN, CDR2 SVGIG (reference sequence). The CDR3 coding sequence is TGTGCCTGGAGCGTTGCCCGGGGAGGCGGCTCTGGGGCCAACGTCCTGACTTTC. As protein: CAWSVARGGGSGANVLTF.

CDR3 loop: CASSPTVSMANEQYF. The CDR3 DNA reads as TGTGCCAGTAGTCCGACAGTAAGCATGGCAAACGAGCAGTACTTC. The rearrangement links TRBV19 to TRBJ2-7; a possible D gene is TRBD1 (5 bases). Germline CDR1 is LNHDA and CDR2 is SQIVND (reference sequence). Trimming removed 5 bases at V and 5 bases at J, with 19 bases between. The CDR3 runs to 15 residues.

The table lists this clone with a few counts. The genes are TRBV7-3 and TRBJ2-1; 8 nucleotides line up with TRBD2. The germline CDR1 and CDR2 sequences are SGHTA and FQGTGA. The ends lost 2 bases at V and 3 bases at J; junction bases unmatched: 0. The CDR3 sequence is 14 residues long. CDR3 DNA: TGTGCCAGCAGCTTAGCGGGGGGCTACAATGAGCAGTTCTTC. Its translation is CASSLAGGYNEQFF.

The CDR3 region is CASSSRRAGGRNEQFF. CDR3 nucleotides: TGTGCCAGCAGCTCTAGGCGCGCGGGGGGGAGGAATGAGCAGTTCTTC. The rearrangement links TRBV7-3 to TRBJ2-1, with 9 bases identical to TRBD2. With V trimmed by 4 bases and J by 7 bases, 11 bases remained unmatched. The CDR3 spans 16 residues. The V gene's germline CDR1 is SGHTA and CDR2 FQGTGA.

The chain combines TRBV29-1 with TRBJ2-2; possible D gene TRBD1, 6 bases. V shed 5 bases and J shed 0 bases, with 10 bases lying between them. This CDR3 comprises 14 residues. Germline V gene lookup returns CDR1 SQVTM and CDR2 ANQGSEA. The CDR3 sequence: CSVRTGPNTGELFF. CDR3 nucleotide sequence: TGCAGCGTTCGAACAGGGCCGAACACCGGGGAGCTGTTTTTT.

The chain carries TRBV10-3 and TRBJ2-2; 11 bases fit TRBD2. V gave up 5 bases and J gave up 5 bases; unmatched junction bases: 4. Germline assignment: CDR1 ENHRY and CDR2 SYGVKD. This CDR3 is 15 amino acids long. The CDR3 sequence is CAISLASGRTGELFF. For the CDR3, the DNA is TGTGCCATCAGTTTGGCTAGCGGGAGGACCGGGGAGCTGTTTTTT.

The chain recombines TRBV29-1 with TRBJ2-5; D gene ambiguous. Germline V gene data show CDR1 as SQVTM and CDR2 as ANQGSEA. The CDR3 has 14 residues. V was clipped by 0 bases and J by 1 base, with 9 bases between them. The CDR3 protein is CSVEDGVIQETQYF. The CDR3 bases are TGCAGCGTTGAAGATGGAGTAATCCAAGAGACCCAGTACTTC.

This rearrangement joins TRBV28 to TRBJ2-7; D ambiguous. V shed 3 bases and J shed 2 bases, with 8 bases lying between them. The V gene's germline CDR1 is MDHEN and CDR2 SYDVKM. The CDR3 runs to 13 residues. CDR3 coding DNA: TGTGCCAGCAGTTTTCTGGCCCCCTACGAGCAGTACTTC. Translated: CASSFLAPYEQYF.

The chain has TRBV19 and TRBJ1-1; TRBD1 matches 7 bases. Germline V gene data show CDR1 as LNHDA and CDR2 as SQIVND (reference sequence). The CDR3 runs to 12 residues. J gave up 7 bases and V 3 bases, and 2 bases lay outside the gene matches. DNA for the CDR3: TGTGCCAGTAGTATCGGACAGGTTGAAGCTTTCTTT. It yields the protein CASSIGQVEAFF.

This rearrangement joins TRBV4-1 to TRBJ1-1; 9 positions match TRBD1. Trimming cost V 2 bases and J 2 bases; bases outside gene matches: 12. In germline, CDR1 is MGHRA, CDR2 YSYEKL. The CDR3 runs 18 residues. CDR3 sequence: CASSQPLGGTGINTEAFF. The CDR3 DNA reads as TGCGCCAGCAGCCAACCCCTAGGAGGGACAGGGATTAACACTGAAGCTTTCTTT.

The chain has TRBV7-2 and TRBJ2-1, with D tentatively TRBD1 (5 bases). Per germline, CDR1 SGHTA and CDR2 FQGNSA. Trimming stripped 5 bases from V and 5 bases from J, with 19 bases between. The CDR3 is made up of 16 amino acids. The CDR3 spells CASSLQDSRSNNEQFF. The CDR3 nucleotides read TGTGCCAGCAGCCTTCAAGACAGTCGCTCGAACAATGAGCAGTTCTTC.

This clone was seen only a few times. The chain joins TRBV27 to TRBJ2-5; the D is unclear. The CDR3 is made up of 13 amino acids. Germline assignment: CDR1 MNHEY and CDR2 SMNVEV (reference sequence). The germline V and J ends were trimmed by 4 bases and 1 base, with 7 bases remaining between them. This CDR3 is CASSYHSQETQYF. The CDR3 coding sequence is TGTGCCAGCAGTTATCACAGCCAAGAGACCCAGTACTTC.

The CDR3 here is CASSVEGLRNTEAFF. The CDR3 DNA follows: TGTGCCAGCAGCGTAGAAGGACTGCGGAACACTGAAGCTTTCTTT. The chain joins TRBV9 to TRBJ1-1; D not resolved. The germline V gene has CDR1 SGDLS and CDR2 YYNGEE. The CDR3 has 15 amino acids. The V and J ends lost 0 bases and 1 base respectively, with 10 bases between them.

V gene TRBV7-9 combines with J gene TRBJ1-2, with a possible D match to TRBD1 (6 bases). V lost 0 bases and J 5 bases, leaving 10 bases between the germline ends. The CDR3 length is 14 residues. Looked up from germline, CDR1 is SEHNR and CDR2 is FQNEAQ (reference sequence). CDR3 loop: CASSLADSVYGYTF. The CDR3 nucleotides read TGTGCCAGCAGCTTAGCGGACAGTGTGTATGGCTACACCTTC.